This T cell receptor beta chain was sequenced in a study of T-cell reconstitution after alpha-beta-depleted transplantation in children. This clonotype was seen only once. Unique molecular identifiers were used to barcode this TCRbeta library. TCRdb passed the PCR reads through MiXCR, listing each CDR3 protein once. This table has some 490,000 distinct CDR3 sequences, around 12% appearing once. Germline V gene sequence: CDR1 DFQATT, CDR2 SNEGSKA (reference sequence). Between the trimmed V and J ends, which lost 3 bases and 2 bases, there was a span of 14 bases. CDR3 length: 14 amino acids. The clonotype was recovered from a human donor who donated a stem cell graft to a child with combined immunodeficiency. The J gene is TRBJ2-7, the V gene TRBV20-1, with no clear D. The specimen was PBMCs from the stem cell graft donor, collected from the stem cell graft. CDR3 residues: CSASDSSQTYEQYF. CDR3 DNA sequence: TGCAGTGCTAGCGACTCCTCACAAACCTACGAGCAGTACTTC.